Below are 11 T cell receptor beta chains sequenced from a single sample in a study of cytomegalovirus exposure and HLA in healthy donors. Primers included in the PCR were 60 Vbeta and 13 Jbeta primers. Libraries were prepared by immunoSEQ multiplex PCR; TCRdb keeps only in-frame clonotypes and omits some of them. The sample holds over 110,000 clones; around 82% are singletons and the top ten take about 2.5%. Material for sequencing was PBMCs. All receptors derive from a woman under 30 in good health and CMV-seropositive.

V is TRBV9 and J is TRBJ2-3; D remains ambiguous. V was cut by 0 bases and J by 0 bases, with 5 bases left in between. CDR3 length: 14 amino acids. CDR1 and CDR2 (germline): SGDLS, YYNGEE. The CDR3 DNA is TGTGCCAGCAGCGTAGAGACTAGCACAGATACGCAGTATTTT. Residues: CASSVETSTDTQYF. The full variable domain, in which reference TRBV9 and TRBJ2-3 provide the parts outside the CDR3, is DSGVTQTPKHLITATGQRVTLRCSPRSGDLSVYWYQQSLDQGLQFLIQYYNGEERAKGNILERFSAQQFPDLHSELNLSSLELGDSALYFCASSVETSTDTQYFGPGTRLTVL.

CDR3 in DNA: TGTGCCAGCAGACCGACACCCCTTGGCTTTAATGAGCAGTTCTTC. Its protein product is CASRPTPLGFNEQFF. The V gene is TRBV6-5, the J gene TRBJ2-1, with D unresolved. V dropped 6 bases and J dropped 7 bases, with 19 bases sitting between them. CDR1 MNHEY and CDR2 SVGAGI come from the germline V gene. CDR3 length equals 15 residues.

This clone was found once. V usage is TRBV9 and J usage is TRBJ1-2, with D possibly TRBD1 on 6 matching bases. Germline V gene data show CDR1 as SGDLS and CDR2 as YYNGEE. The length of the CDR3 is 16 residues. V lost 3 bases and J 3 bases, leaving 18 bases between the germline ends. In DNA form, the CDR3 reads TGTGCCAGCAGCGCCCCCGGGACAAACCGCTACTATGGCTACACCTTC. Translating gives CASSAPGTNRYYGYTF.

The rearrangement joins TRBV19 to TRBJ1-1; D gene ambiguous. The germline CDR1 and CDR2 sequences are LNHDA and SQIVND (reference sequence). Trimming cost V 7 bases and J 1 base, with 4 bases left between them. The CDR3 has 11 residues. CDR3 in amino acids: CASIRNTEAFF. CDR3 DNA: TGTGCCAGTATTCGGAACACTGAAGCTTTCTTT.

This clone was detected only once. The rearrangement uses TRBV11-2 and TRBJ1-5, with 8 bases fitting TRBD1. Germline V lookup: CDR1 SGHAT, CDR2 FQNNGV. The CDR3 is 16 residues long. V lost 2 bases, J lost 7 bases, and 10 bases stayed unmatched. CDR3 in amino acids: CASSLNRAQGAQPQHF. CDR3 nucleotides: TGTGCCAGCAGCTTAAATCGGGCCCAGGGGGCCCAGCCCCAGCATTTT.

This chain links TRBV30 with TRBJ2-5; D is uncertain. CDR1 and CDR2 from the germline V gene are GTSNPN and SVGIG (reference sequence). The CDR3 contains 11 residues. The germline V and J ends were trimmed by 0 bases and 9 bases, with 8 bases remaining between them. The CDR3 DNA sequence: TGTGCCTGGAGTGTACGACTGGCCCAGTACTTC. Protein sequence: CAWSVRLAQYF.

The chain uses TRBV7-9 and TRBJ1-1, with TRBD1 matching 7 bases. The CDR3 covers 13 residues. Germline V CDR1 and CDR2: SEHNR, FQNEAQ (reference sequence). Trimming cost V 5 bases and J 8 bases; bases outside gene matches: 8. The CDR3 bases are TGTGCCAGCAGCCCCATCGACAGGGAAGAAGCTTTCTTT. Amino acids: CASSPIDREEAFF.

This chain joins TRBV2 and TRBJ1-1; maybe TRBD1 (6 bases). CDR3 length equals 13 residues. Per the germline V gene, CDR1 is SNHLY and CDR2 is FYNNEI. V dropped 6 bases and J dropped 4 bases, with 12 bases sitting between them. This chain's CDR3 is CASREGEFTEAFF. The CDR3 nucleotides read TGTGCCAGCAGAGAGGGGGAGTTCACTGAAGCTTTCTTT.

The chain has TRBV6-5 and TRBJ1-4; D is undetermined. The CDR3 is made up of 13 amino acids. V was clipped by 8 bases and J by 6 bases, with 13 bases between them. Germline CDR1 is MNHEY and CDR2 is SVGAGI. This chain's CDR3 is CASHAEVDEKLFF. CDR3 sequence (DNA): TGTGCCAGCCATGCGGAGGTGGATGAAAAACTGTTTTTT.

The rearrangement uses TRBV21-1 and TRBJ2-7; no check of the table's D call, TRBD1, against the DNA was made. TRBV21-1 is given as a pseudogene. The CDR3 sequence is 20 residues long. The CDR3 is CASSKYPRGPKKGVDYEQYF. Written as DNA, the CDR3 is TGTGCCAGCAGCAAATATCCCAGGGGACCTAAAAAGGGGGTCGACTACGAGCAGTACTTC.

This chain connects TRBV5-4 to TRBJ1-6; no reliable D call. Trimming took 1 base from V and 0 from J, leaving 8 bases between them. In germline, CDR1 is SGHNT, CDR2 YYREEE (reference sequence). The CDR3 runs to 16 residues. This CDR3 reads CASSLKQSSYNSPLHF. Written as DNA, the CDR3 is TGTGCCAGCAGCTTGAAACAGAGCTCCTATAATTCACCCCTCCACTTT.